This TCR beta chain appears in the sequencing data of a study of T-cell reconstitution after alpha-beta-depleted transplantation in children. This clonotype was seen at least ten times. The authors prepared the TCRbeta library with unique molecular identifiers. TCRdb called the PCR reads again in MiXCR, with one record for every CDR3 protein. There are 90,000 to 120,000 distinct CDR3 sequences in the sample; approximately 6.6% occur only once, and around 23% lies in the top ten. The CDR3 sequence is 10 residues long. Germline CDR1 and CDR2: SQVTM and ANQGSEA. Trimming removed 5 bases from V and 0 bases from J, with 2 bases in between.

The clonotype originates from a male patient between 2 and 10 years old who had a stem cell transplant for acute lymphoblastic leukemia, so the T cells may come from the graft donor. This chain links TRBV29-1 with TRBJ2-7; unclear D gene. The material was PBMCs, mostly from graft donor cells, obtained 360 days after TCRalphabeta/CD19-depleted stem cell transplant. The CDR3 region is CSVFSYEQYF. CDR3 in DNA: TGCAGCGTTTTCTCCTACGAGCAGTACTTC.